A single sample is the source of the 10 T cell receptor beta chains below, sequenced in a study of blood T cell repertoires in COVID-19. The assay was immunoSEQ multiplex PCR, and TCRdb's table has in-frame clones only and misses some. The sample lists approximately 470,000 clones, roughly 87% occurring once. Sequencing was carried out using PBMCs or T cells enriched from blood (not recorded which). These receptors were obtained from a woman younger than 30 who had recovered from COVID-19.

The J gene is TRBJ2-2, the V gene TRBV11-2; TRBD1 matches at 9 bases. V lost 7 bases, J lost 7 bases, and 7 bases stayed unmatched. Germline lookup yields CDR1 SGHAT and CDR2 FQNNGV. This CDR3 spans 14 amino acids. The chain's CDR3 is CASTRDRADGELFF. The CDR3 bases are TGTGCCAGCACCCGGGACAGGGCGGACGGGGAGCTGTTTTTT.

This clone has only one observation. This chain links TRBV6-1 with TRBJ1-6; possible D gene TRBD1, 5 bases. Germline V CDR1 and CDR2: MNHNS, SASEGT. The CDR3 consists of 15 residues. V was trimmed by 1 base and J by 8 bases, leaving 12 bases between them. The CDR3 sequence: CASSEERGSDSPLHF. The CDR3 region has the DNA TGTGCCAGCAGTGAAGAAAGGGGCTCGGATTCACCCCTCCACTTT.

In its sample, this clone was seen a few times. The rearrangement links TRBV3-1 (or the pseudogene TRBV3-2) to TRBJ1-5; tentative D call: TRBD1 (5 bases). This CDR3 comprises 14 residues. CDR1 and CDR2 (germline): LGHDT, YNNKEL (reference sequence). V was clipped by 0 bases and J by 7 bases, with 10 bases between them. The CDR3 DNA follows: TGTGCCAGCAGCCAAGATGGGGCAAACCAGCCCCAGCATTTT. This gives the protein CASSQDGANQPQHF.

The chain is built from TRBV3-1 (or the pseudogene TRBV3-2) and TRBJ2-3; TRBD2 might be the D (6 bases). This CDR3 contains 16 residues. CDR1 and CDR2 (germline): LGHDT, YNNKEL (reference sequence). V was clipped by 3 bases and J by 2 bases, with 15 bases between them. In DNA, the CDR3 is TGTGCCAGCAGCCACCCGGGGCGGGATATCACAGATACGCAGTATTTT. Its translation is CASSHPGRDITDTQYF.

The rearrangement links TRBV4-1 to TRBJ1-2, with a tentative D call TRBD1 (5 bases). CDR1 is MGHRA and CDR2 is YSYEKL in the germline V gene. The V end was cut by 1 base, the J end by 6 bases, with 15 bases between. This CDR3 is built from 15 residues. CDR3 nucleotides: TGCGCCAGCAGCCAAGGGCAGGGATCAAACAATGGCTACACCTTC. This sequence encodes CASSQGQGSNNGYTF.

This rearrangement joins TRBV24-1 to TRBJ2-2; weak D call: TRBD1 (6 bases). Trimming removed 2 bases from V and 0 bases from J, with 9 bases in between. This CDR3 has 16 amino acids. The germline CDR1 and CDR2 sequences are KGHDR and SFDVKD. The CDR3 protein is CATSDSYRANTGELFF. For the CDR3, the DNA is TGTGCCACCAGTGATTCTTACAGGGCGAACACCGGGGAGCTGTTTTTT.

The genes are TRBV29-1 and TRBJ1-2; 8 bases map to TRBD1. The germline V gene has CDR1 SQVTM and CDR2 ANQGSEA. CDR3 length: 13 residues. Trimming at V came to 0 bases and at J to 4 bases, leaving 1 base not matched to a gene. Here the CDR3 DNA reads TGCAGCGTTGAAGATGACAGGGGCTATGGCTACACCTTC. This encodes CSVEDDRGYGYTF.

This clone was counted between two and nine times. The chain has TRBV5-1 and TRBJ1-2; 9 bases map to TRBD1. With 6 bases clipped from V and 8 bases from J, the junction kept 14 bases outside the gene matches. The CDR3 consists of 15 residues. CDR1 is SGHRS, CDR2 YFSETQ, per germline. In DNA, the CDR3 is TGCGCCAGCACGATTCTACCGGGACAGGGAGGCGGCTACACCTTC. Translated: CASTILPGQGGGYTF. Full variable domain (rest looked up from reference TRBV5-1 and TRBJ1-2): KAGVTQTPRYLIKTRGQQVTLSCSPISGHRSVSWYQQTPGQGLQFLFEYFSETQRNKGNFPGRFSGRQFSNSRSEMNVSTLELGDSALYLCASTILPGQGGGYTFGSGTRLTVV.

V and J are TRBV27 and TRBJ1-2; D unresolved. CDR1 is MNHEY, CDR2 SMNVEV, per germline (reference sequence). The CDR3 length is 19 residues. V was trimmed by 3 bases and J by 0 bases, leaving 23 bases between them. The CDR3 is CASSFFRSGLLTANYGYTF. The CDR3 DNA follows: TGTGCCAGCAGTTTTTTTCGCAGCGGCCTGTTGACCGCTAACTATGGCTACACCTTC.

This chain joins TRBV6-5 and TRBJ1-2; D remains ambiguous. The CDR3 consists of 12 residues. The germline V and J ends were trimmed by 4 bases and 9 bases, with 12 bases remaining between them. Germline loops: CDR1 MNHEY, CDR2 SVGAGI. DNA for the CDR3: TGTGCCAGCAGTTCCACGGGTAGTAGCTACACCTTC. This gives the protein CASSSTGSSYTF.